A single sample gave rise to the 21 T cell receptor beta chains below, sequenced in a study of T cell responses to AZD1222 COVID-19 vaccine. The repertoire was sequenced with immunoSEQ multiplex PCR; TCRdb's copy has only in-frame clones and lacks some. The data show approximately 120,000 clones, roughly 90% seen once. Material: peripheral blood, obtained on day 0 of MenACWY control vaccination. The receptors here all came from an adult in good health.

The chain uses TRBV19 and TRBJ1-5, with D perhaps TRBD1 (6 bases). Germline loops: CDR1 LNHDA, CDR2 SQIVND (reference sequence). This CDR3 comprises 15 residues. Trimming shortened V by 3 bases and J by 1 base, and 10 bases separated the two germline ends. This CDR3 reads CASSIPRGSNQPQHF. CDR3 nucleotide sequence: TGTGCCAGTAGTATTCCCAGGGGAAGCAATCAGCCCCAGCATTTT.

This clone has a single count. The V call is TRBV7-2, the J call TRBJ2-1; D is unresolved. The germline CDR1 and CDR2 sequences are SGHTA and FQGNSA. Trimming cost V 2 bases and J 7 bases, with 6 bases left between them. This CDR3 is built from 12 residues. The CDR3 DNA is TGTGCCAGCAGCTTACCCGCGAATGAGCAGTTCTTC. Amino acid sequence: CASSLPANEQFF.

The chain has TRBV24-1 and TRBJ2-3; D unresolved. CDR3 size: 15 residues. V was clipped by 5 bases and J by 0 bases, with 11 bases between them. Germline V CDR1 and CDR2: KGHDR, SFDVKD. The CDR3 spells CATSVEHLSTDTQYF. The CDR3 nucleotides are TGTGCCACCAGTGTAGAACATCTAAGCACAGATACGCAGTATTTT.

The chain couples TRBV14 to TRBJ2-7; D may be TRBD1 or TRBD2 (5 bases each). Looked up from germline, CDR1 is SGHDN and CDR2 is FVKESK. The CDR3 is 11 residues long. V lost 4 bases to trimming and J lost 6 bases, with 7 bases between them. CDR3 amino acids: CASSRGIEQYF. The DNA of the CDR3 is TGTGCCAGCAGCCGGGGGATCGAGCAGTACTTC.

In DNA form, the CDR3 reads TGTGCCAGCAGCGTCACTAGCGGGGGATACAATGAGCAGTTCTTC. It encodes CASSVTSGGYNEQFF. This chain links TRBV7-9 with TRBJ2-1; TRBD2 matches at 11 bases. Germline V gene sequence: CDR1 SEHNR, CDR2 FQNEAQ (reference sequence). CDR3 length: 15 amino acids. The trim removed 5 bases at V and 4 bases at J, leaving 4 bases unmatched.

The chain employs TRBV10-3 and TRBJ2-7; D may correspond to TRBD1 or TRBD2 (5 bases each). Trimming took 7 bases from V and 3 from J, leaving 16 bases between them. The CDR3 covers 14 residues. CDR1 ENHRY and CDR2 SYGVKD come from the germline V gene. This CDR3 is CAINARDGDYEQYF. CDR3 in DNA: TGTGCCATCAACGCTCGGGACGGGGACTACGAGCAGTACTTC.

Here the CDR3 DNA reads TGTGCCAGCAGTTACTCCGGGACAGCAGCTAACTATGGCTACACCTTC. It translates to CASSYSGTAANYGYTF. V usage is TRBV6-2 or TRBV6-3 and J usage is TRBJ1-2; 7 bases fit TRBD1. Germline assignment: CDR1 MNHEY and CDR2 SVGEGT. V trimming: 0 bases; J trimming: 0 bases; junction bases outside the gene matches: 4. This CDR3 is 16 amino acids long.

The J gene is TRBJ1-4, the V gene TRBV21-1. TRBV21-1 is a listed pseudogene. The CDR3 is made up of 12 amino acids. The CDR3, as DNA: TGTGCCAGCAGAACAACTAATGAAAAACTGTTTTTT. Its protein is CASRTTNEKLFF.

CDR3 sequence reads: CASSLVLAGAEQFF. CDR3 bases: TGTGCCAGCAGCTTAGTACTAGCGGGAGCTGAGCAGTTCTTC. J is TRBJ2-1 and V is TRBV11-3, with 11 bases that match TRBD2. The junction had 2 bases not matched to a gene; V was cut back by 1 base and J by 9 bases. The CDR3 loop spans 14 amino acids. CDR1 and CDR2 from the germline V gene are SGHNT and YENEEA.

The rearrangement uses TRBV12-3 or TRBV12-4 and TRBJ2-5, with no clear D. Trimming took off 4 bases at V and 5 bases at J, with 5 bases between the two ends. This CDR3 contains 11 residues. The CDR3 DNA reads TGTGCCAGCAGTTCTTGGGAGACCCAGTACTTC. The encoded protein is CASSSWETQYF.

The DNA of the CDR3 is TGTGCCAGCAGCCCATCCCCTAGCGGGCTTACCTACGAGCAGTACTTC. Encoded protein: CASSPSPSGLTYEQYF. The rearrangement joins TRBV11-2 to TRBJ2-7; 8 positions match TRBD2. V was pared by 5 bases and J by 2 bases, with 11 bases of the junction left unmatched. The germline gives CDR1 SGHAT, CDR2 FQNNGV. The CDR3 contains 16 residues.

This sequence joins TRBV2 and TRBJ2-5, with D perhaps matching TRBD1 (6 bases). Trimming took 8 bases from V and 1 from J, leaving 11 bases between them. The V gene's germline CDR1 is SNHLY and CDR2 FYNNEI. The CDR3 sequence is 13 residues long. The CDR3 nucleotides read TGTGCCAGCCTAACAGGGAGCCAAGAGACCCAGTACTTC. Its translation: CASLTGSQETQYF.

This clone was seen only a few times. Other DNA variants within this sample encode the same CDR3. This chain links TRBV11-3 with TRBJ2-3; a weak D match, TRBD1 (5 bases). Germline-derived CDR1 and CDR2 are SGHNT and YENEEA. The CDR3 runs 14 residues. Trimming removed 3 bases at V and 0 bases at J, with 7 bases between. In DNA form, the CDR3 reads TGTGCCAGCAGCTTGACAGCTAGCACAGATACGCAGTATTTT. This translates into CASSLTASTDTQYF. Complete variable domain (other parts from reference TRBV11-3 and TRBJ2-3): EAGVVQSPRYKIIEKKQPVAFWCNPISGHNTLYWYLQNLGQGPELLIRYENEEAVDDSQLPKDRFSAERLKGVDSTLKIQPAELGDSAVYLCASSLTASTDTQYFGPGTRLTVL.

The J gene is TRBJ1-6, the V gene TRBV19; no definite D call. V dropped 5 bases and J dropped 8 bases, with 7 bases sitting between them. The CDR3 covers 12 residues. The germline CDR1 and CDR2 sequences are LNHDA and SQIVND (reference sequence). The CDR3 sequence is CASSRGDSPLHF. The DNA for the CDR3 is TGTGCCAGTAGTCGTGGGGATTCACCCCTCCACTTT.

CDR3: CASSLDPGQKNIQYF. Here the CDR3 DNA reads TGCGCCAGCAGCTTAGACCCGGGACAGAAAAACATTCAGTACTTC. The gene calls are TRBV5-1 and TRBJ2-4, with 7 bases fitting TRBD1. V shed 2 bases, J shed 4 bases, and the junction held 6 bases outside the gene matches. The CDR3 totals 15 residues. Per the germline V gene, CDR1 is SGHRS and CDR2 is YFSETQ.

J is TRBJ1-6 and V is TRBV7-6, with 7 nucleotides matching TRBD1. Germline lookup yields CDR1 SGHVS and CDR2 FNYEAQ. With 5 bases clipped from V and 10 bases from J, the junction kept 8 bases outside the gene matches. The CDR3 sequence is 14 residues long. CDR3 bases: TGTGCCAGCAGCCATCATGACAGGGACTCACCCCTCCACTTT. Protein sequence: CASSHHDRDSPLHF.

The chain is built from TRBV11-3 and TRBJ1-5; D unclear. Germline-derived CDR1 and CDR2 are SGHNT and YENEEA. Trimming took 3 bases from V and 3 from J, leaving 9 bases between them. The CDR3 spans 14 residues. The CDR3 sequence: CASSFGGPNQPQHF. The CDR3 DNA sequence: TGTGCCAGCAGCTTTGGCGGACCCAATCAGCCCCAGCATTTT.

V and J are TRBV6-6 and TRBJ1-5; TRBD1 matches at 7 bases. The CDR3 runs 15 residues. Trimming took 4 bases from V and 4 from J; bases not matched to a gene: 7. Germline values: CDR1 MNHNY, CDR2 SVGAGI (reference sequence). The CDR3 reads CASSFAGGNNQPQHF. In DNA form, the CDR3 reads TGTGCCAGCAGTTTCGCAGGGGGAAATAATCAGCCCCAGCATTTT.

The rearrangement links TRBV5-6 to TRBJ1-1; 7 bases align to TRBD1. The CDR3 is 12 residues long. CDR1 SGHDT and CDR2 YYEEEE come from the germline V gene. Losses at the gene ends were 1 base for V and 11 bases for J; bases not matched to a gene: 5. The CDR3 loop reads CASSLFGTDAFF. The CDR3 DNA is TGTGCCAGCAGCTTGTTTGGGACAGACGCTTTCTTT.

The sample holds one count of this clone. V gene TRBV24-1 combines with J gene TRBJ2-1; 12 nucleotides align to TRBD2. V lost 5 bases to trimming and J lost 2 bases; unmatched junction nucleotides: 6. CDR1 and CDR2 (germline): KGHDR, SFDVKD. This CDR3 region has 17 residues. The CDR3 nucleotides are TGTGCCACCAGTGTCTCTAGCGGGAGGGCCCCCTACAATGAGCAGTTCTTC. Translated, it gives CATSVSSGRAPYNEQFF.

The genes are TRBV4-3 and TRBJ1-4, with D possibly TRBD1 on 5 matching bases. This CDR3 region has 16 residues. V lost 0 bases, J lost 2 bases, and 10 bases lay in between. Germline-derived CDR1 and CDR2 are LGHNA and YSLEER. The CDR3, as DNA: TGCGCCAGCAGCCAAGATTCTTGGGGCACTAATGAAAAACTGTTTTTT. This encodes CASSQDSWGTNEKLFF.